The 2 T cell receptor beta chains below were found in one sample sequenced in a study of PD-L1 blockade in urothelial cancer. The repertoire was sequenced with immunoSEQ multiplex PCR; TCRdb's copy has only in-frame clones and lacks some. The sample holds 65,000 to 80,000 clones, roughly 84% seen once. The sequences come from PBMCs, collected around atezolizumab (anti-PD-L1) treatment. The receptors were gathered from a man between 65 and 85 years old with urothelial cancer.

The chain joins TRBV7-9 to TRBJ2-2, with D uncertain. V was shortened by 2 bases and J by 5 bases, with 3 bases between the two germline ends. The CDR3 is made up of 12 amino acids. Germline lookup yields CDR1 SEHNR and CDR2 FQNEAQ (reference sequence). CDR3 loop: CASSLLTGELFF. The CDR3 bases are TGTGCCAGCAGCTTATTAACCGGGGAGCTGTTTTTT.

V usage is TRBV4-1 and J usage is TRBJ1-4; D gene ambiguous. Looked up from germline, CDR1 is MGHRA and CDR2 is YSYEKL. V shed 0 bases and J shed 6 bases, with 14 bases lying between them. CDR3 length: 16 amino acids. The CDR3: CASSQDRETWHEKLFF. The CDR3, as DNA: TGCGCCAGCAGCCAAGATCGGGAGACATGGCATGAAAAACTGTTTTTT.